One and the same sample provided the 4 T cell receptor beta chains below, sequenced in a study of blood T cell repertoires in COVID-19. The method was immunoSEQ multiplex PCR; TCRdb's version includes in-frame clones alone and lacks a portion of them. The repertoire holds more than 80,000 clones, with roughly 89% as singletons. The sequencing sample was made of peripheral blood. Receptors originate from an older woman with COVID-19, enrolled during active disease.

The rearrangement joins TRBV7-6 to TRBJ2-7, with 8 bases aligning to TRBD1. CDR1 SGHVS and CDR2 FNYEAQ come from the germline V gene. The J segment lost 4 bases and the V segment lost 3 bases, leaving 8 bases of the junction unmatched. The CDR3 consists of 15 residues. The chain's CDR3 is CASSLYGTGGYEQYF. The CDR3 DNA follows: TGTGCCAGCAGCTTGTACGGGACAGGCGGTTACGAGCAGTACTTC.

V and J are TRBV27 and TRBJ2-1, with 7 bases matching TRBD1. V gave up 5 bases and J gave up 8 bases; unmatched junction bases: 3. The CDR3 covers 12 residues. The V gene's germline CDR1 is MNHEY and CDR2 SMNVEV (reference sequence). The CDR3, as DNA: TGTGCCAGCAGTCCCCAGGGGGATGAGCAGTTCTTC. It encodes CASSPQGDEQFF.

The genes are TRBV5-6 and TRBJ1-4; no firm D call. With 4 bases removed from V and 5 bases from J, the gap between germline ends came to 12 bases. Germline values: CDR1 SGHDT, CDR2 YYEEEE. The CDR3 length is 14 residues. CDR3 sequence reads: CASSARPGNEKLFF. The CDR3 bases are TGTGCCAGCAGCGCCCGGCCGGGAAATGAAAAACTGTTTTTT.

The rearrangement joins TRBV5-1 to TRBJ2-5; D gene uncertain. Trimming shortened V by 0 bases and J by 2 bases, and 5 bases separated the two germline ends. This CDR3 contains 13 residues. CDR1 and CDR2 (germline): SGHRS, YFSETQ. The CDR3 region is CASSLAPQETQYF. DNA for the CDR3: TGCGCCAGCAGCTTGGCCCCTCAAGAGACCCAGTACTTC.